This TCR beta chain was documented in a study of cytomegalovirus exposure and HLA in healthy donors. About the research overall: Within the Caucasian-associated ancestry cluster were under 85% of the 398 genotyped donors. Study findings and constraints: A later analysis reportedly found that, within productive TCRs, an Asian-associated ancestry cluster had fewer N-insertions than the mean observed across the approximately 690 donors. The availability of immune exposure information extended only to CMV serostatus. Analysis performed later found more than 15,000 TCR beta sequences associated with HLA alleles at 0.05 false discovery rate.

CDR1 is SSHAT and CDR2 is FNYEAQ in the germline V gene (reference sequence). The length of the CDR3 is 14 residues. The PCR had 60 Vbeta and 13 Jbeta primers. Using immunoSEQ multiplex PCR, the repertoire was profiled, and TCRdb retains in-frame clones only, with some absent. The top ten clones hold 6.3% of a sample with 200,000 or so clones, over 75% of them seen once. On this clone itself: No antigen is known for it. The junction and the germline gene differ at one end; a read error may be behind it.

Sequencing input: PBMCs. This rearrangement joins TRBV7-7 to TRBJ2-7; 8 nucleotides line up with TRBD1. The source is a man in his forties in good health and CMV-seropositive. The CDR3 nucleotides read TGTGCTAGCAGCTTAGGTCAGGGGGCAGGGGAGCAGTACTTC. Its protein product is CASSLGQGAGEQYF.